This is a list of T cell receptor beta chains from one sample in a study of blood T cell repertoires in COVID-19. The protocol was immunoSEQ multiplex PCR, while the TCRdb copy is restricted to in-frame clones and leaves out a portion. Of roughly 250,000 clones listed, about 93% are singletons. Sequenced: PBMCs or T cells enriched from blood (not recorded which). The receptors originated from a young woman who had recovered from COVID-19. Each CDR3 is given with its conserved first and last residue. Each record gives: V gene, J gene, CDR3 protein.

>TRBV19|TRBJ2-5
CASSILAGTGETQYF
>TRBV2|TRBJ1-6
CASSARKSGAPLHF
>TRBV5-1|TRBJ1-2
CASSPWEDYGYTF
>TRBV18|TRBJ1-3
CASSSADSVSGNTIYF
>TRBV28|TRBJ1-2
CATSTGEMVYGYTF
>TRBV25-1|TRBJ2-1
CASSALPGQGSNEQFF
>TRBV15|TRBJ2-1
CATSTRGNNEQFF
>TRBV6-2/TRBV6-3|TRBJ2-6
CASIPDNSGANVLTF
>TRBV9|TRBJ2-5
CASSESGQETQYF
>TRBV6-6|TRBJ1-2
CASSYPWPDSSGYTF